The TCR beta chain under discussion was sequenced for a study of blood T cells in healthy people across ages. Study-level findings and limits: Naive CD4+ cells and diversity were both higher in long-lived donors than in aged donors. Naive T cell percentage strongly correlated with TCR beta diversity.

Trimming took 5 bases from V and 7 from J, leaving 9 bases between them. Germline V lookup: CDR1 DFQATT, CDR2 SNEGSKA (reference sequence). The CDR3 has 11 residues. This clonotype has a handful of counts. Antigen specificity is unknown. It was with a sample-barcoded 5' primer and a J-beta primer mix that a second PCR of about 6 to 12 cycles was run. Unique molecular identifiers of 12 random nucleotides labeled each cDNA. TCRdb re-called the 5' RACE reads through MiXCR, storing one row per CDR3 protein. The sample has roughly 1.7 million distinct CDR3 sequences, about 32% seen once. This clonotype was obtained from a woman aged 30 to 39 in good health. What was sequenced was blood. This rearrangement joins TRBV20-1 to TRBJ2-4; D unresolved. CDR3: CSAGFENIQYF. The DNA of the CDR3 is TGCAGTGCTGGGTTCGAGAACATTCAGTACTTC.